These 30 T cell receptor beta chains share one sample of origin, sequenced in a study of cytomegalovirus exposure and HLA in healthy donors. Researchers ran the PCR with 60 Vbeta and 13 Jbeta primers. Assay used: immunoSEQ multiplex PCR; TCRdb lists only in-frame clones, some missing. The sample records around 130,000 clones, about 76% being singletons. Input material: PBMCs. These receptors were taken from a man between 40 and 49 years old in good health and CMV-seropositive.

Notes on this clone: The junction departs from germline at one end; a sequencing error may be responsible. The identical CDR3 is also encoded by other nucleotide sequences in the sample. The chain employs TRBV7-9 and TRBJ2-2; TRBD2 might be the D (6 bases). This CDR3 region has 14 residues. Germline values: CDR1 SEHNR, CDR2 FQNEAQ (reference sequence). In nucleotides, the CDR3 is TGTGCCAGTAGCTTGGGGAGGAAAAACGGGGAGCTGTTTTTT. It yields the protein CASSLGRKNGELFF.

The chain couples TRBV19 to TRBJ2-2; 14 nucleotides align to TRBD2. CDR3 length: 16 amino acids. With 6 bases clipped from V and 4 bases from J, the junction kept 4 bases outside the gene matches. Germline lookup yields CDR1 LNHDA and CDR2 SQIVND (reference sequence). CDR3 nucleotide sequence: TGTGCCAGTAGGACTAGCGGGGGGGCGTTCACCGGGGAGCTGTTTTTT. Amino acid sequence: CASRTSGGAFTGELFF.

The gene calls are TRBV19 and TRBJ1-2, with TRBD1 matching over 10 bases. J gave up 11 bases and V 3 bases, and 6 bases lay outside the gene matches. The germline CDR1 and CDR2 sequences are LNHDA and SQIVND (reference sequence). The CDR3 covers 13 residues. CDR3 nucleotides: TGTGCCAGTAGTATCGGGACAGGGGATCGATACACCTTC. Residues: CASSIGTGDRYTF.

The chain couples TRBV27 to TRBJ2-2; 9 bases are shared with TRBD1. V shed 7 bases, J shed 4 bases, and the junction held 7 bases outside the gene matches. This CDR3 has 15 residues. Germline V CDR1 and CDR2: MNHEY, SMNVEV (reference sequence). The CDR3 reads CASKTGTGSTGELFF. CDR3 bases: TGTGCCAGCAAGACCGGGACAGGGTCCACCGGGGAGCTGTTTTTT.

This chain joins TRBV28 and TRBJ2-1; 10 bases are a match to TRBD2. Per germline, CDR1 MDHEN and CDR2 SYDVKM. The CDR3 extends over 15 amino acids. Losses at the gene ends were 5 bases for V and 5 bases for J; bases not matched to a gene: 6. CDR3 in amino acids: CASSPQAGGNNEQFF. CDR3 bases: TGTGCCAGCAGTCCCCAAGCGGGAGGGAACAATGAGCAGTTCTTC.

V and J are TRBV11-2 and TRBJ2-7; TRBD1 might be the D (6 bases). With 2 bases removed from V and 6 bases from J, the gap between germline ends came to 11 bases. The CDR3 is 13 residues long. Per germline, CDR1 SGHAT and CDR2 FQNNGV. The CDR3 reads CASSLTGWSEQYF. The CDR3 nucleotides are TGTGCCAGCAGCTTAACAGGGTGGAGCGAGCAGTACTTC.

The chain links TRBV9 to TRBJ2-4, with 7 positions matching TRBD2. Germline lookup yields CDR1 SGDLS and CDR2 YYNGEE. The CDR3 spans 21 residues. Unmatched junction bases numbered 20, after V lost 0 bases and J lost 2 bases. This CDR3 is CASSVGPGLPGGEATKNIQYF. CDR3 DNA sequence: TGTGCCAGCAGCGTAGGACCGGGCCTCCCTGGGGGGGAGGCTACCAAAAACATTCAGTACTTC.

The rearrangement links TRBV10-1 to TRBJ2-1; D is possibly TRBD1 (5 bases). V was shortened by 4 bases and J by 3 bases, with 10 bases between the two germline ends. Germline loops: CDR1 WNHNN, CDR2 SYGVQD (reference sequence). This CDR3 spans 14 amino acids. CDR3 in amino acids: CASSGAGIYNEQFF. CDR3 DNA: TGCGCCAGCAGTGGGGCAGGGATCTACAATGAGCAGTTCTTC.

V usage is TRBV15 and J usage is TRBJ2-1, with a weak D call TRBD2 (5 bases). Trimming pared 0 bases from V and 4 bases from J, leaving 10 bases between. The CDR3 loop spans 15 amino acids. Germline V gives CDR1 LNHNV, CDR2 YYDKDF (reference sequence). The CDR3, as DNA: TGTGCCACCAGCAGAGATCCCAGCGGTTACAATGAGCAGTTCTTC. It is translated as CATSRDPSGYNEQFF. Full variable domain (remainder filled in from reference TRBV15 and TRBJ2-1): DAMVIQNPRYQVTQFGKPVTLSCSQTLNHNVMYWYQQKSSQAPKLLFHYYDKDFNNEADTPDNFQSRRPNTSFCFLDIRSPGLGDTAMYLCATSRDPSGYNEQFFGPGTRLTVL.

Written as DNA, the CDR3 is TGCGCCAGCAGCCCGGAGACGGGACAGGGGGTGGGAGGCTACACCTTC. This encodes CASSPETGQGVGGYTF. This rearrangement joins TRBV5-1 to TRBJ1-2; 11 nucleotides align to TRBD1. CDR3 size: 16 residues. Germline loops: CDR1 SGHRS, CDR2 YFSETQ. V shed 4 bases, J shed 8 bases, and the junction held 13 bases outside the gene matches.

This chain connects TRBV9 to TRBJ2-7; D not certain. Germline CDR1 and CDR2: SGDLS and YYNGEE. The V end lost 0 bases, the J end lost 0 bases, and 7 bases lay between the germline ends. The CDR3 is 14 residues long. The CDR3 region is CASSVGPFSYEQYF. The DNA for the CDR3 is TGTGCCAGCAGCGTAGGGCCTTTCTCCTACGAGCAGTACTTC.

The chain has TRBV29-1 and TRBJ1-5; TRBD1 matches at 9 bases. The length of the CDR3 is 12 residues. The V and J ends lost 6 bases and 7 bases, in that order; junction bases with no gene match: 4. Germline-derived CDR1 and CDR2 are SQVTM and ANQGSEA. As DNA, the CDR3 is TGCAGCGTCCGGACAGGGGAGCAGCCCCAGCATTTT. It specifies CSVRTGEQPQHF. Full variable domain (rest looked up from reference TRBV29-1 and TRBJ1-5): SAVISQKPSRDICQRGTSLTIQCQVDSQVTMMFWYRQQPGQSLTLIATANQGSEATYESGFVIDKFPISRPNLTFSTLTVSNMSPEDSSIYLCSVRTGEQPQHFGDGTRLSIL.

V usage is TRBV29-1 and J usage is TRBJ2-7; 11 bases agree with TRBD1. CDR3 length equals 13 residues. The V gene's germline CDR1 is SQVTM and CDR2 ANQGSEA. The trim removed 5 bases at V and 5 bases at J, leaving 5 bases unmatched. The CDR3 is CSVLGQGAHEQYF. The CDR3 DNA sequence: TGCAGCGTTCTAGGACAGGGGGCCCACGAGCAGTACTTC.

This chain connects TRBV5-6 to TRBJ2-7; TRBD1 agrees at 8 bases. With V trimmed by 4 bases and J by 0 bases, 18 bases remained unmatched. The V gene's germline CDR1 is SGHDT and CDR2 YYEEEE. CDR3 size: 19 residues. Written as DNA, the CDR3 is TGTGCCAGCAGCCCCGGGACAGGTTTGGGACGCCGGAGCTCCTACGAGCAGTACTTC. As protein: CASSPGTGLGRRSSYEQYF.

For the CDR3, the DNA is TGTGCCAGCAGTGTATCTAGGAACACTGAAGCTTTCTTT. Translating gives CASSVSRNTEAFF. This rearrangement joins TRBV6-5 to TRBJ1-1; D is unclear. V shed 5 bases and J shed 1 base, with 8 bases lying between them. This CDR3 region has 13 residues. The germline CDR1 and CDR2 sequences are MNHEY and SVGAGI.

The rearrangement joins TRBV5-1 to TRBJ2-3, with D possibly being TRBD2 (6 bases). The CDR3 loop spans 15 amino acids. Germline V CDR1 and CDR2: SGHRS, YFSETQ. V shed 7 bases and J shed 1 base, with 16 bases lying between them. CDR3 bases: TGCGCCAGCTGGATCGGAGGGCAAGGCACAGATACGCAGTATTTT. Translated: CASWIGGQGTDTQYF.

The chain couples TRBV19 to TRBJ1-4; TRBD1 matches at 12 bases. CDR3 length equals 17 residues. The germline V gene has CDR1 LNHDA and CDR2 SQIVND (reference sequence). The trim removed 3 bases at V and 7 bases at J, leaving 9 bases unmatched. CDR3 sequence: CASSILGTGGVGEKLFF. CDR3 nucleotide sequence: TGTGCCAGTAGTATTCTTGGGACAGGGGGCGTCGGTGAAAAACTGTTTTTT.

This clone appeared a single time. The chain has TRBV6-5 and TRBJ1-2, with 8 bases lining up with TRBD1. Germline CDR1 and CDR2: MNHEY and SVGAGI. The CDR3 contains 15 residues. J lost 3 bases, V lost 0 bases, and 3 bases had no gene match. CDR3 amino acids: CASSYSGTGHYGYTF. The CDR3, as DNA: TGTGCCAGCAGTTACTCCGGGACAGGACACTATGGCTACACCTTC.

The rearrangement uses TRBV5-4 and TRBJ2-5; D is unresolved. V lost 3 bases to trimming and J lost 5 bases, with 14 bases between them. The CDR3 extends over 14 amino acids. Looked up from germline, CDR1 is SGHNT and CDR2 is YYREEE (reference sequence). Here the CDR3 reads CASSSDPRRETQYF. The CDR3 nucleotides are TGTGCCAGCAGCTCCGATCCTAGGCGGGAGACCCAGTACTTC.

This clone was counted between two and nine times. The chain uses TRBV7-2 and TRBJ2-1; D gene uncertain. Germline V gene sequence: CDR1 SGHTA, CDR2 FQGNSA. V was shortened by 3 bases and J by 5 bases, with 14 bases between the two germline ends. This CDR3 region has 15 residues. In nucleotides, the CDR3 is TGTGCCAGCAGCTTTAGGAGACCAACTCACAATGAGCAGTTCTTC. Translation: CASSFRRPTHNEQFF.

This clone was recorded once. The chain has TRBV18 and TRBJ2-6; D perhaps matches TRBD2 (6 bases). V was shortened by 4 bases and J by 1 base, with 17 bases between the two germline ends. CDR3 size: 18 residues. Germline CDR1 and CDR2: KGHSH and LQKENI. Here the CDR3 DNA reads TGTGCCAGCTCACACGTGACACTGGAGGGGTCTGGGGCCAACGTCCTGACTTTC. Its translation is CASSHVTLEGSGANVLTF.

This clone appeared a few times. The chain is built from TRBV7-9 and TRBJ1-6, with 7 bases fitting TRBD1. The V segment lost 4 bases and the J segment 7 bases; nucleotides outside the gene matches: 4. The germline gives CDR1 SEHNR, CDR2 FQNEAQ (reference sequence). CDR3 length: 14 residues. DNA of the CDR3: TGTGCCAGCAGCTGGGGGACAGACAATTCACCCCTCCACTTT. Its protein is CASSWGTDNSPLHF.

The V call is TRBV28, the J call TRBJ2-5, with 14 positions matching TRBD2. With 8 bases clipped from V and 4 bases from J, the junction kept 6 bases outside the gene matches. The CDR3 runs to 15 residues. Germline assignment: CDR1 MDHEN and CDR2 SYDVKM. The CDR3 region has the DNA TGTGCCAGCGAGACTAGCGGGAGGGCCGGAGAGACCCAGTACTTC. This codes for CASETSGRAGETQYF.

This chain uses TRBV10-1 with TRBJ1-6; D call uncertain. CDR1 is WNHNN and CDR2 is SYGVQD in the germline V gene (reference sequence). CDR3 length equals 13 residues. V was pared by 3 bases and J by 10 bases, with 10 bases between. The CDR3 DNA reads TGCGCCAGCAGTGAAGCTGAGGGATCACCCCTCCACTTT. As protein: CASSEAEGSPLHF.

About this clone itself: It may be a read error: a sequence one base away is much more abundant. CDR3 in DNA: TGCGCCAGCAGCTCGGGACAGGGCTATGGCTACACCTTC. Translation gives CASSSGQGYGYTF. The chain combines TRBV5-1 with TRBJ1-2; 9 bases are shared with TRBD1. CDR3 length: 13 amino acids. Germline V gives CDR1 SGHRS, CDR2 YFSETQ. V lost 3 bases and J lost 4; bases outside the gene matches: 1.

The chain joins TRBV28 to TRBJ2-7; TRBD1 matches 9 bases. This CDR3 is 16 amino acids long. The junction had 13 bases not matched to a gene; V was cut back by 5 bases and J by 5 bases. Germline CDR1 MDHEN, CDR2 SYDVKM. The chain's CDR3 is CASSPGGTGSYNEQYF. The CDR3 bases are TGTGCCAGCAGTCCGGGTGGGACAGGGTCTTACAACGAGCAGTACTTC.

V is TRBV2 and J is TRBJ2-3, with 7 bases aligning to TRBD1. CDR1 is SNHLY, CDR2 FYNNEI, per germline. The trim removed 8 bases at V and 1 base at J, leaving 0 bases unmatched. The CDR3 length is 12 residues. The CDR3 DNA reads TGTGCCAGCGACAGGGGCACAGATACGCAGTATTTT. Residues: CASDRGTDTQYF.

This chain's CDR3 is CASSLGTGTWDGANVLTF. CDR3 in DNA: TGTGCCAGCAGTTTAGGGACAGGGACTTGGGATGGGGCCAACGTCCTGACTTTC. This chain links TRBV27 with TRBJ2-6, with 9 bases identical to TRBD1. The CDR3 runs to 18 residues. Per the germline V gene, CDR1 is MNHEY and CDR2 is SMNVEV (reference sequence). The V segment lost 2 bases and the J segment 3 bases; nucleotides outside the gene matches: 8. Filled out from reference TRBV27 and TRBJ2-6, the complete variable domain reads EAQVTQNPRYLITVTGKKLTVTCSQNMNHEYMSWYRQDPGLGLRQIYYSMNVEVTDKGDVPEGYKVSRKEKRNFPLILESPSPNQTSLYFCASSLGTGTWDGANVLTFGAGSRLTVL.

The genes are TRBV7-2 and TRBJ2-7; 9 bases match TRBD2. The CDR3 runs 16 residues. Unmatched junction bases numbered 7, after V lost 1 base and J lost 3 bases. From germline, CDR1 is SGHTA and CDR2 FQGNSA. Here the CDR3 DNA reads TGTGCCAGCAGCTTAGATCCGGCTAGCGGGAACTACGAGCAGTACTTC. This codes for CASSLDPASGNYEQYF.

This clone was seen a single time. The J gene is TRBJ1-4, the V gene TRBV5-8; 10 bases line up with TRBD1. Trimming took 8 bases from V and 8 from J; bases not matched to a gene: 9. Germline loops: CDR1 SGHTS, CDR2 YDEGEE. The CDR3 is 14 amino acids. The CDR3 is CASSAGTGVEKLFF. The CDR3 DNA follows: TGTGCCAGTTCAGCCGGGACAGGGGTCGAAAAACTGTTTTTT. The full variable domain, rest sourced from reference TRBV5-8 and TRBJ1-4, is EAGVTQSPTHLIKTRGQQATLRCSPISGHTSVYWYQQALGLGLQFLLWYDEGEERNRGNFPPRFSGRQFPNYSSELNVNALELEDSALYLCASSAGTGVEKLFFGSGTQLSVL.